The rows below give T cell receptor beta chains drawn from one sample of a study of blood T cell repertoires in COVID-19. Here immunoSEQ multiplex PCR was the method, and the copy in TCRdb shows in-frame clones only, minus some. The table shows approximately 300,000 clones, with more than 85% occurring only once. The sequenced sample consisted of PBMCs or T cells enriched from blood (not recorded which). These receptors came from a woman between 25 and 40 years old who had recovered from COVID-19. The CDR3 runs from the conserved cysteine through the conserved F or W. A D gene is named only where the DNA matches it firmly. Rows give clone size only sometimes, using once, few, many, or a class for an expanded clone.

clone size: .; V gene: TRBV19; D gene: TRBD1; J gene: TRBJ1-3; CDR3 protein: CASSTTGSLGNTIYF; CDR3 DNA: TGTGCCAGTAGTACGACAGGGAGTCTTGGAAACACCATATATTTT
clone size: .; V gene: TRBV7-8; D gene: TRBD2; J gene: TRBJ2-7; CDR3 protein: CASSLDGGNSYEQYF; CDR3 DNA: TGTGCCAGCAGCTTAGACGGGGGGAACTCCTACGAGCAGTACTTC
clone size: once; V gene: TRBV5-6; D gene: .; J gene: TRBJ2-7; CDR3 protein: CASSYSYRASYEQYF; CDR3 DNA: TGTGCCAGCAGCTACTCATACAGGGCCTCCTACGAGCAGTACTTC
clone size: once; V gene: TRBV3-1/TRBV3-2; D gene: .; J gene: TRBJ2-7; CDR3 protein: CASSQKGAHEQYF; CDR3 DNA: TGTGCCAGCAGCCAAAAAGGGGCTCACGAGCAGTACTTC
clone size: .; V gene: TRBV7-2; D gene: TRBD1; J gene: TRBJ1-1; CDR3 protein: CASSPTRQGYTEAFF; CDR3 DNA: TGTGCCAGCAGCCCGACCCGACAGGGCTACACTGAAGCTTTCTTT
clone size: .; V gene: TRBV29-1; D gene: .; J gene: TRBJ1-1; CDR3 protein: CSVEQTGNTEAFF; CDR3 DNA: TGCAGCGTTGAGCAAACAGGGAACACTGAAGCTTTCTTT
clone size: once; V gene: TRBV27; D gene: TRBD1; J gene: TRBJ2-1; CDR3 protein: CASSFGQGAYNEQFF; CDR3 DNA: TGTGCCAGCAGTTTTGGACAGGGAGCCTACAATGAGCAGTTCTTC
clone size: .; V gene: TRBV5-1; D gene: TRBD1; J gene: TRBJ1-3; CDR3 protein: CASSRDSTGNTIYF; CDR3 DNA: TGCGCCAGCAGCCGGGACAGTACTGGAAACACCATATATTTT
clone size: .; V gene: TRBV28; D gene: TRBD1; J gene: TRBJ1-3; CDR3 protein: CASRDRALRNSGNTIYF; CDR3 DNA: TGTGCCAGCCGGGACAGGGCTCTCAGAAACTCTGGAAACACCATATATTTT
clone size: .; V gene: TRBV7-2; D gene: .; J gene: TRBJ1-5; CDR3 protein: CASSLGARGGNQPQHF; CDR3 DNA: TGTGCCAGCAGCTTAGGTGCAAGGGGCGGCAATCAGCCCCAGCATTTT
clone size: .; V gene: TRBV7-8; D gene: .; J gene: TRBJ2-5; CDR3 protein: CASSSRLQETQYF; CDR3 DNA: TGTGCCAGCAGCTCTAGGTTACAAGAGACCCAGTACTTC
clone size: few; V gene: TRBV27; D gene: TRBD1; J gene: TRBJ1-1; CDR3 protein: CARVENGTDYEAFF; CDR3 DNA: TGTGCCCGAGTGGAGAACGGGACAGATTATGAAGCTTTCTTT
clone size: .; V gene: TRBV2; D gene: TRBD2; J gene: TRBJ2-2; CDR3 protein: CASLDSGRAFSSGELFF; CDR3 DNA: TGTGCCAGCTTAGATAGCGGGAGGGCCTTTTCGTCCGGGGAGCTGTTTTTT
clone size: .; V gene: TRBV7-9; D gene: .; J gene: TRBJ1-1; CDR3 protein: CASSGGVETEAFF; CDR3 DNA: TGTGCCAGCAGCGGAGGGGTAGAGACTGAAGCTTTCTTT
clone size: .; V gene: TRBV5-1; D gene: TRBD2; J gene: TRBJ2-2; CDR3 protein: CASGRLAGVPGELFF; CDR3 DNA: TGCGCCAGCGGCAGACTAGCGGGAGTTCCCGGGGAGCTGTTTTTT
clone size: .; V gene: TRBV5-5; D gene: .; J gene: TRBJ1-1; CDR3 protein: CASSFSGGTEAFF; CDR3 DNA: TGTGCCAGCAGCTTTTCGGGGGGCACTGAAGCTTTCTTT
clone size: many; V gene: TRBV3-1/TRBV3-2; D gene: TRBD1; J gene: TRBJ1-5; CDR3 protein: CASSQASDRGTRPQHF; CDR3 DNA: TGTGCCAGCAGCCAAGCGTCCGACAGGGGTACTCGGCCCCAGCATTTT
clone size: .; V gene: TRBV7-9; D gene: .; J gene: TRBJ2-2; CDR3 protein: CASSFVSGELFF; CDR3 DNA: TGTGCCAGCAGCTTTGTCTCCGGGGAGCTGTTTTTT
clone size: .; V gene: TRBV2; D gene: TRBD1; J gene: TRBJ1-2; CDR3 protein: CASSAQGANYGYTF; CDR3 DNA: TGTGCCAGCAGTGCTCAGGGGGCAAACTATGGCTACACCTTC
clone size: .; V gene: TRBV11-2; D gene: TRBD1; J gene: TRBJ1-2; CDR3 protein: CASSLRAQGGGRNYGYTF; CDR3 DNA: TGTGCCAGCAGCTTAAGGGCTCAGGGGGGAGGAAGGAACTATGGCTACACCTTC
clone size: .; V gene: TRBV10-3; D gene: TRBD1; J gene: TRBJ2-2; CDR3 protein: CAISEVATGTGDAGELFF; CDR3 DNA: TGTGCCATCAGTGAGGTTGCAACCGGGACAGGGGACGCCGGGGAGCTGTTTTTT
clone size: .; V gene: TRBV27; D gene: .; J gene: TRBJ1-6; CDR3 protein: CASSSSSYNSPLHF; CDR3 DNA: TGTGCCAGCAGTTCGAGCTCCTATAATTCACCCCTCCACTTT
clone size: .; V gene: TRBV7-6; D gene: TRBD1; J gene: TRBJ2-7; CDR3 protein: CASSVGGQGTYEQYF; CDR3 DNA: TGTGCCAGCAGCGTAGGTGGACAGGGCACCTACGAGCAGTACTTC
clone size: once; V gene: TRBV7-8; D gene: .; J gene: TRBJ1-6; CDR3 protein: CASSLSRTVISPLHF; CDR3 DNA: TGTGCCAGCAGCTTAAGTCGGACAGTGATCTCACCCCTCCACTTT
clone size: .; V gene: TRBV5-1; D gene: TRBD2; J gene: TRBJ2-7; CDR3 protein: CARSLAGGEYEQYF; CDR3 DNA: TGCGCCCGCAGCTTAGCGGGGGGGGAATACGAGCAGTACTTC
clone size: once; V gene: TRBV10-3; D gene: .; J gene: TRBJ1-5; CDR3 protein: CAISEFQNQPQHF; CDR3 DNA: TGTGCCATCAGTGAGTTTCAGAATCAGCCCCAGCATTTT
clone size: .; V gene: TRBV28; D gene: .; J gene: TRBJ1-2; CDR3 protein: CASSTMGGIDGYTF; CDR3 DNA: TGTGCCAGCAGTACCATGGGAGGGATTGATGGCTACACCTTC
clone size: .; V gene: TRBV9; D gene: .; J gene: TRBJ2-1; CDR3 protein: CASSADNEQFF; CDR3 DNA: TGTGCCAGCAGCGCCGACAATGAGCAGTTCTTC
clone size: .; V gene: TRBV12-3/TRBV12-4; D gene: .; J gene: TRBJ1-1; CDR3 protein: CASSTDRTIEAFF; CDR3 DNA: TGTGCCAGCAGTACGGACAGAACTATTGAAGCTTTCTTT
clone size: .; V gene: TRBV4-3; D gene: .; J gene: TRBJ1-1; CDR3 protein: CASSQVTRTEAFF; CDR3 DNA: TGCGCCAGCAGCCAAGTGACGAGGACTGAAGCTTTCTTT
clone size: .; V gene: TRBV5-4; D gene: TRBD2; J gene: TRBJ2-2; CDR3 protein: CASSLPGGNTGELFF; CDR3 DNA: TGTGCCAGCAGCCTCCCGGGGGGAAACACCGGGGAGCTGTTTTTT
clone size: .; V gene: TRBV11-2; D gene: .; J gene: TRBJ2-1; CDR3 protein: CASSSQGYEQFF; CDR3 DNA: TGTGCCAGCAGCTCCCAGGGCTATGAGCAGTTCTTC
clone size: .; V gene: TRBV13; D gene: .; J gene: TRBJ2-5; CDR3 protein: CASSVQGPGETQYF; CDR3 DNA: TGTGCCAGCAGCGTACAGGGTCCCGGGGAGACCCAGTACTTC
clone size: .; V gene: TRBV28; D gene: .; J gene: TRBJ1-1; CDR3 protein: CASSRRGRRNTEAFF; CDR3 DNA: TGTGCCAGCAGCCGGAGGGGCAGGAGGAACACTGAAGCTTTCTTT
clone size: .; V gene: TRBV28; D gene: .; J gene: TRBJ2-2; CDR3 protein: CASFQHYGTGELFF; CDR3 DNA: TGTGCCAGCTTTCAGCACTATGGTACCGGGGAGCTGTTTTTT
clone size: .; V gene: TRBV4-3; D gene: TRBD2; J gene: TRBJ2-1; CDR3 protein: CASSQDLIAGGAGYNEQFF; CDR3 DNA: TGCGCCAGCAGCCAAGATCTGATAGCGGGAGGCGCGGGGTACAATGAGCAGTTCTTC
clone size: .; V gene: TRBV2; D gene: .; J gene: TRBJ2-7; CDR3 protein: CASRRRVSSYEQYF; CDR3 DNA: TGTGCCAGCAGACGCAGGGTGAGCTCCTACGAGCAGTACTTC
clone size: .; V gene: TRBV5-5; D gene: TRBD1; J gene: TRBJ1-4; CDR3 protein: CASSLGQINEKLFF; CDR3 DNA: TGTGCCAGCAGCCTGGGACAGATTAATGAAAAACTGTTTTTT
clone size: few; V gene: TRBV2; D gene: TRBD2; J gene: TRBJ2-1; CDR3 protein: CASRLTSGDKYNEQFF; CDR3 DNA: TGTGCCAGCAGGCTGACTAGCGGGGATAAATACAATGAGCAGTTCTTC
clone size: .; V gene: TRBV2; D gene: .; J gene: TRBJ2-4; CDR3 protein: CASSEQGYAQNIQYF; CDR3 DNA: TGTGCCAGCAGTGAACAGGGTTACGCCCAAAACATTCAGTACTTC
clone size: .; V gene: TRBV27; D gene: TRBD1; J gene: TRBJ1-6; CDR3 protein: CASSARQGSPLHF; CDR3 DNA: TGTGCCAGCAGTGCCAGACAGGGATCACCCCTCCACTTT
clone size: .; V gene: TRBV28; D gene: TRBD1; J gene: TRBJ1-2; CDR3 protein: CASSPTGTGTYGYTF; CDR3 DNA: TGTGCCAGCAGCCCTACCGGGACAGGGACCTATGGCTACACCTTC
clone size: .; V gene: TRBV7-9; D gene: TRBD1; J gene: TRBJ1-4; CDR3 protein: CASSPGQGRGEKLFF; CDR3 DNA: TGTGCCAGCAGCCCCGGACAGGGAAGAGGGGAAAAACTGTTTTTT
clone size: .; V gene: TRBV5-1; D gene: TRBD1; J gene: TRBJ1-2; CDR3 protein: CASSSPGQGAAKGYTF; CDR3 DNA: TGCGCCAGCAGCTCACCGGGACAGGGGGCGGCGAAAGGCTACACCTTC
clone size: once; V gene: TRBV5-1; D gene: TRBD2; J gene: TRBJ2-5; CDR3 protein: CASSPTSSPSGETQYF; CDR3 DNA: TGCGCCAGCAGCCCCACGTCATCGCCTAGCGGAGAGACCCAGTACTTC
clone size: .; V gene: TRBV5-3; D gene: .; J gene: TRBJ1-1; CDR3 protein: CARSRKRGNTEAFF; CDR3 DNA: TGTGCCAGAAGTCGAAAAAGGGGCAACACTGAAGCTTTCTTT
clone size: few; V gene: TRBV27; D gene: .; J gene: TRBJ1-5; CDR3 protein: CASSSSSRGQPQHF; CDR3 DNA: TGTGCCAGCAGTAGCTCATCCCGGGGTCAGCCCCAGCATTTT
clone size: .; V gene: TRBV27; D gene: TRBD2; J gene: TRBJ2-1; CDR3 protein: CASSYRMTSGRTLYEQFF; CDR3 DNA: TGTGCCAGCAGTTACAGGATGACTAGCGGGAGGACTTTATATGAGCAGTTCTTC
clone size: .; V gene: TRBV14; D gene: .; J gene: TRBJ2-6; CDR3 protein: CASSQAWQAGANVLTF; CDR3 DNA: TGTGCCAGCAGCCAAGCCTGGCAGGCTGGGGCCAACGTCCTGACTTTC
clone size: .; V gene: TRBV7-3; D gene: TRBD1; J gene: TRBJ2-6; CDR3 protein: CASSLQSQGAAGANVLTF; CDR3 DNA: TGTGCCAGCAGCTTACAGTCGCAGGGGGCTGCTGGGGCCAACGTCCTGACTTTC
clone size: few; V gene: TRBV30; D gene: .; J gene: TRBJ2-7; CDR3 protein: CAWTGSSYEQYF; CDR3 DNA: TGTGCCTGGACAGGAAGCTCCTACGAGCAGTACTTC
clone size: once; V gene: TRBV19; D gene: TRBD1; J gene: TRBJ2-7; CDR3 protein: CASSFGTAGYEQYF; CDR3 DNA: TGTGCCAGTAGTTTCGGGACAGCCGGCTACGAGCAGTACTTC
clone size: .; V gene: TRBV4-2; D gene: .; J gene: TRBJ1-1; CDR3 protein: CASSPTGIEAFF; CDR3 DNA: TGTGCCAGCAGCCCTACAGGGATCGAAGCTTTCTTT
clone size: .; V gene: TRBV7-6; D gene: TRBD1; J gene: TRBJ2-7; CDR3 protein: CASSSGTGNTEQYF; CDR3 DNA: TGTGCCAGCAGCTCCGGGACAGGGAATACCGAGCAGTACTTC